Listed below are T cell receptor beta chains from one sample, sequenced in a study of blood T cell repertoires in COVID-19. Using immunoSEQ multiplex PCR, the repertoire was profiled, and TCRdb retains in-frame clones only, with some absent. Of about 81,000 clones detected, 90% to 95% appear once; the ten largest clones hold 1.5% to 2%. Input material: peripheral blood. The receptor set was obtained from a woman in her 50s in a cohort sampled during active COVID-19. The CDR3 runs from the conserved cysteine through the conserved F or W. D genes are given only for firm matches. Not all rows give a size; the values are once, few, many and, for expanded clones, a class.

v_call	d_call	clone_size	j_call	cdr3_aa	cdr3_nt
TRBV2	TRBD1	-	TRBJ1-2	CASRQGANYGYTF	TGTGCCAGTCGACAGGGGGCTAACTATGGCTACACCTTC
TRBV15	TRBD1	-	TRBJ2-7	CATGRDRGPYEQYF	TGTGCCACCGGCAGGGACAGGGGACCCTACGAGCAGTACTTC
TRBV4-2	TRBD2	-	TRBJ2-3	CASSQGSRGGTDTQYF	TGTGCCAGCAGCCAAGGATCTCGGGGGGGCACAGATACGCAGTATTTT
TRBV10-3	TRBD1	-	TRBJ1-1	CAISPGTVRTEAFF	TGTGCCATCAGCCCGGGGACAGTCCGGACTGAAGCTTTCTTT
TRBV27	-	-	TRBJ2-3	CASSGRTTRTDTQYF	TGTGCCAGCTCGGGGAGAACAACTCGCACAGATACGCAGTATTTT
TRBV3-1/TRBV3-2	-	once	TRBJ2-1	CATSLMGGPYNEQFF	TGTGCCACTTCACTTATGGGGGGGCCCTACAATGAGCAGTTCTTC
TRBV7-6	TRBD2	-	TRBJ2-1	CASSLDASGFEQFF	TGTGCCAGCAGCTTAGATGCTAGCGGGTTTGAGCAGTTCTTC
TRBV5-1	TRBD1	-	TRBJ1-2	CASKARDRMDGYTF	TGCGCCAGCAAAGCTAGGGACAGAATGGATGGCTACACCTTC
TRBV24-1	-	-	TRBJ2-1	CATSDWGRNEQFF	TGTGCCACCAGTGATTGGGGGCGAAATGAGCAGTTCTTC
TRBV28	TRBD1	-	TRBJ2-3	CASPGDRSSTDTQYF	TGTGCCAGCCCAGGGGACAGATCTAGCACAGATACGCAGTATTTT
TRBV2	-	-	TRBJ1-2	CASRWGGNYGYTF	TGTGCCAGCAGGTGGGGGGGAAACTATGGCTACACCTTC
TRBV7-9	TRBD2	-	TRBJ2-5	CASSLASGRETQYF	TGTGCCAGCAGCTTAGCTAGCGGGAGAGAGACCCAGTACTTC
TRBV24-1	TRBD1	once	TRBJ2-3	CATSDPGTGASDTQYF	TGTGCCACCAGTGACCCCGGGACAGGGGCTTCAGATACGCAGTATTTT
TRBV12-3/TRBV12-4	-	-	TRBJ1-2	CASSTSGVRGYTF	TGTGCCAGCAGTACATCAGGGGTGCGGGGCTACACCTTC
TRBV19	-	-	TRBJ2-3	CASSRSGPSTDTQYF	TGTGCCAGTAGTAGGAGCGGACCGAGCACAGATACGCAGTATTTT
TRBV5-1	-	-	TRBJ1-2	CASSLGPGQTYGYTF	TGCGCCAGCAGCTTGGGGCCGGGACAAACCTATGGCTACACCTTC
TRBV6-5	-	-	TRBJ1-1	CASSPGQMNTEAFF	TGTGCCAGCAGTCCCGGACAGATGAACACTGAAGCTTTCTTT
TRBV28	-	-	TRBJ2-4	CASREGIAKNIQYF	TGTGCCAGCAGAGAGGGAATAGCCAAAAACATTCAGTACTTC
TRBV11-2	-	-	TRBJ2-1	CASSSPLSSYNEQFF	TGTGCCAGCAGCTCTCCGTTGAGCTCCTACAATGAGCAGTTCTTC
TRBV19	TRBD1	-	TRBJ1-2	CASSIPGQLYGYTF	TGTGCCAGTAGTATACCGGGACAGCTCTATGGCTACACCTTC
TRBV7-3	TRBD2	-	TRBJ2-7	CASSLFWGLAGGPPSYEQYF	TGTGCCAGCAGCTTATTCTGGGGACTAGCGGGAGGGCCCCCCTCCTACGAGCAGTACTTC
TRBV3-1/TRBV3-2	TRBD1	-	TRBJ2-7	CASSWTGPSYEQYF	TGTGCCAGCAGCTGGACAGGGCCTTCCTACGAGCAGTACTTC
TRBV5-5	-	few	TRBJ2-7	CASSFEQSYSEQYF	TGTGCCAGCAGCTTTGAACAGAGCTACAGCGAGCAGTACTTC